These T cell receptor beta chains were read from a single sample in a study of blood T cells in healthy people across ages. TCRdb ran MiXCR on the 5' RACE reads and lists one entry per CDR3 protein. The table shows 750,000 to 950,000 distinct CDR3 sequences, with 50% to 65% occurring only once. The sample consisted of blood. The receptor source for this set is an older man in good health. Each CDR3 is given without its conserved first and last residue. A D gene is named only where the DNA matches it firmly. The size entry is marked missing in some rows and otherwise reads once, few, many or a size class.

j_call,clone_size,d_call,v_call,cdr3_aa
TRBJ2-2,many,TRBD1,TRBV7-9,ASSFRQGVDTGELF
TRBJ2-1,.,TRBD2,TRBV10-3,AIRPTLADLSNEQF
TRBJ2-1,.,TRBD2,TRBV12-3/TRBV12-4,ATRPAGGGYEQF
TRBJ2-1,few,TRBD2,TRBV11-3,ASSRAPLAGAENEQF
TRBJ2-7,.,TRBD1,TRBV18,ASSPVAGGNEQY
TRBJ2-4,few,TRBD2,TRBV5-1,ASSLGGSVNIQY
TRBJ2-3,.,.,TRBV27,ASSRSRARGSTDTQY
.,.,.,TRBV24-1,ATSDPRGGKTQY
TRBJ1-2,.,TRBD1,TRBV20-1,SATDRANYGYT
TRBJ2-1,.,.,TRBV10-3,AISGVYNEQF
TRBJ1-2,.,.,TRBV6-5,ASSYSGRGSGYT
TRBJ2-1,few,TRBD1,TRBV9,ASSVGLPGQGYNEQF
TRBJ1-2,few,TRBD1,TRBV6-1,ASSIRDRVYGYT
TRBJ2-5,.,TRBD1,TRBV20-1,SAGQKDKTQY
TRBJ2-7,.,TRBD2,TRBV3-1,ASSQEPGLAGALYEQY
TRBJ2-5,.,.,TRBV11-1,ASSLEVGSEQY
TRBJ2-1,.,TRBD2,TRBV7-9,ASSSLGLAKYNEQF
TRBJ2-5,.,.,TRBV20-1,SAREVAGQETRY
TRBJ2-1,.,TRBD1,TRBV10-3,AIRGQQSYNEQF
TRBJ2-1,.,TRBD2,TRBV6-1,ASGPSASGIVSYEQF
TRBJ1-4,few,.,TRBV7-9,ASSLEGLKLF
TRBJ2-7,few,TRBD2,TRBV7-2,ASSSRAGGTYEQY
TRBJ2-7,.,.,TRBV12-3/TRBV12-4,AVDPQTYEQY
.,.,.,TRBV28,ASSLRVPWTQY
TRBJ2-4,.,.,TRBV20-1,STVTWAGAKNIQY
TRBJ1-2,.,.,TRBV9,ASSVADQGGYT
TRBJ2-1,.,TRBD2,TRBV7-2,ASSPGTRVYNEQF
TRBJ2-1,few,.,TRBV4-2,ASTNRDARNEQF
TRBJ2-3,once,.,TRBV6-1,ASSEDPTEAGTQY
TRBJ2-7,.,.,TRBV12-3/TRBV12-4,ASSFGWGTGLDEQY
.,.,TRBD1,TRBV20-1,SARDLRTGVYEQY